A single TCR beta chain is shown here with its context. This CDR3 is also generated by other DNA sequences in the sample. The sample comes from a study of blood T cell repertoires in COVID-19. Study overall: PBMCs, B-cell-depleted T cells, or T cells were the source of the cDNA or gDNA that made up the material.

Living in about two dozen US areas, the participants were between roughly 18 and 90 years of age. Recovered status applied to Cohort 3 donors who had two consecutive negative PCRs. It also applied to those with clearance or with symptom resolution. Original processing notes: Amplification from reference gene primers served as the basis for estimated nucleated cell counts. Sequenced by immunoSEQ multiplex PCR; TCRdb stores in-frame clones only, minus some. The DNA was the basis for D and trimming; V, J and clone size are from that table. The table includes about 480,000 clones, around 89% detected once. This TCR came from a middle-aged woman who had recovered from COVID-19. Sequenced material: PBMCs or T cells enriched from blood (not recorded which).

The CDR3 loop reads CASSRDSSYEQYF. The CDR3 nucleotides are TGTGCCAGCAGTCGGGACAGTTCCTACGAGCAGTACTTC. The V and J genes are TRBV27 and TRBJ2-7; TRBD1 matches 7 bases. The CDR3 totals 13 residues. Germline V CDR1 and CDR2: MNHEY, SMNVEV (reference sequence). The junction had 2 bases not matched to a gene; V was cut back by 5 bases and J by 1 base.